These 32 T cell receptor beta chains share one sample of origin, sequenced in a study of OX40 agonist ivuxolimab in advanced cancers. The method was immunoSEQ multiplex PCR; TCRdb's version includes in-frame clones alone and lacks a portion of them. The data contain about 50,000 clones, approximately 86% of them singletons. Specimen: CD4+ or CD8+ T cells sorted from blood, collected in a trial of the OX40 agonist ivuxolimab. These receptors originate from an adult with an advanced solid tumor such as melanoma, head and neck, liver or kidney cancer.

The CDR3 DNA reads as TGCAGCGTACAGGGTGGCGGCGATGGCTACACCTTC. Translating gives CSVQGGGDGYTF. This chain links TRBV29-1 with TRBJ1-2, with D possibly TRBD1 on 6 matching bases. With 6 bases removed from V and 6 bases from J, the gap between germline ends came to 14 bases. This CDR3 has 12 residues. Germline loops: CDR1 SQVTM, CDR2 ANQGSEA.

V usage is TRBV19 and J usage is TRBJ2-1; weak D call: TRBD2 (6 bases). The V end was cut by 3 bases, the J end by 0 bases, with 12 bases between. This CDR3 has 16 amino acids. CDR1 is LNHDA, CDR2 SQIVND, per germline (reference sequence). Here the CDR3 reads CASSIQRVSSYNEQFF. DNA of the CDR3: TGTGCCAGTAGTATCCAGCGGGTTAGCTCCTACAATGAGCAGTTCTTC.

This chain links TRBV27 with TRBJ2-7; weak D call: TRBD2 (6 bases). Trimming left V 0 bases short and J 7 bases short, with 16 bases between. The germline V gene encodes CDR1 MNHEY and CDR2 SMNVEV (reference sequence). This CDR3 region has 15 residues. The CDR3 loop reads CASSLSRDGLREQYF. DNA for the CDR3: TGTGCCAGCAGTTTATCGCGGGATGGTCTTAGGGAGCAGTACTTC.

The J gene is TRBJ2-5, the V gene TRBV7-9; D might be TRBD2 (6 bases). This CDR3 is 17 amino acids long. Germline V gene sequence: CDR1 SEHNR, CDR2 FQNEAQ (reference sequence). V was shortened by 2 bases and J by 5 bases, with 21 bases between the two germline ends. The chain's CDR3 is CASSLSGVGGSAETQYF. The CDR3 DNA sequence: TGTGCCAGCAGCTTAAGTGGTGTGGGGGGATCGGCGGAGACCCAGTACTTC.

The J gene is TRBJ1-1, the V gene TRBV4-1, with unresolved D. The V end was cut by 1 base, the J end by 1 base, with 16 bases between. Germline V CDR1 and CDR2: MGHRA, YSYEKL. The CDR3 covers 17 residues. The CDR3: CASSQGRWFEPNTEAFF. Here the CDR3 DNA reads TGCGCCAGCAGCCAAGGGAGGTGGTTTGAGCCGAACACTGAAGCTTTCTTT.

This clone was observed once. The chain has TRBV2 and TRBJ2-5; D unclear. Germline V CDR1 and CDR2: SNHLY, FYNNEI. The CDR3 covers 11 residues. Between the trimmed V and J ends, which lost 6 bases and 4 bases, there was a span of 6 bases. The CDR3 reads CASRIGETQYF. Written as DNA, the CDR3 is TGTGCCAGCAGGATAGGAGAGACCCAGTACTTC.

This chain uses TRBV9 with TRBJ2-1; TRBD2 matches 11 bases. The junction had 7 bases not matched to a gene; V was cut back by 2 bases and J by 9 bases. From germline, CDR1 is SGDLS and CDR2 YYNGEE. This CDR3 has 15 amino acids. This CDR3 is CASSVLSGGASEQFF. Written as DNA, the CDR3 is TGTGCCAGCAGCGTCCTTAGCGGGGGGGCGTCTGAGCAGTTCTTC. Together with reference TRBV9 and TRBJ2-1, the CDR3 gives the full variable domain: DSGVTQTPKHLITATGQRVTLRCSPRSGDLSVYWYQQSLDQGLQFLIQYYNGEERAKGNILERFSAQQFPDLHSELNLSSLELGDSALYFCASSVLSGGASEQFFGPGTRLTVL.

The chain links TRBV10-1 to TRBJ2-1; maybe TRBD2 (6 bases). The CDR3 has 12 amino acids. V lost 0 bases to trimming and J lost 15 bases, with 12 bases between them. The V gene's germline CDR1 is WNHNN and CDR2 SYGVQD (reference sequence). Here the CDR3 DNA reads TGCGCCAGCAGTGAGTCGGCGGGACGTCTGTTCTTC. Protein: CASSESAGRLFF.

This chain joins TRBV2 and TRBJ2-7, with TRBD1 matching over 8 bases. Germline CDR1 and CDR2: SNHLY and FYNNEI. This CDR3 comprises 13 residues. Trimming cost V 3 bases and J 7 bases; bases outside gene matches: 5. DNA for the CDR3: TGTGCCAGCAGTGAGGACAGGGTGGAAGAGCAGTACTTC. Amino acid sequence: CASSEDRVEEQYF.

This clone was seen only once. The rearrangement joins TRBV5-1 to TRBJ1-3; TRBD1 is a possible D gene (5 bases). The CDR3 has 15 residues. The V and J ends lost 0 bases and 1 base respectively, with 8 bases between them. Germline CDR1 SGHRS, CDR2 YFSETQ. The CDR3 DNA follows: TGCGCCAGCAGCTTGGAGGGGAGATCTGGAAACACCATATATTTT. Encoded protein: CASSLEGRSGNTIYF.

V is TRBV2 and J is TRBJ2-5, with 7 bases aligning to TRBD2. The V and J ends lost 6 bases and 1 base, in that order; junction bases with no gene match: 5. CDR1 and CDR2 (germline): SNHLY, FYNNEI. There are 14 residues in the CDR3. The CDR3 loop is CASRRLATQETQYF. CDR3 nucleotide sequence: TGTGCCAGCAGGAGACTAGCTACCCAAGAGACCCAGTACTTC.

The J gene is TRBJ2-5, the V gene TRBV9; TRBD2 might be the D (5 bases). The V and J ends lost 2 bases and 2 bases respectively, with 16 bases between them. The CDR3 spans 16 residues. Germline V gene lookup returns CDR1 SGDLS and CDR2 YYNGEE. CDR3 sequence: CASSVGREVPQETQYF. CDR3 nucleotides: TGTGCCAGCAGCGTGGGTCGGGAAGTCCCACAAGAGACCCAGTACTTC.

The chain employs TRBV5-1 and TRBJ1-3; 12 nucleotides agree with TRBD1. The germline CDR1 and CDR2 sequences are SGHRS and YFSETQ. V shed 4 bases and J 0 bases; nucleotides not matched to a gene: 2. The CDR3 has 16 amino acids. The CDR3 DNA reads TGCGCCAGCAGCGGGGGACAGGGGGCCTCTGGAAACACCATATATTTT. Residues: CASSGGQGASGNTIYF.

The V and J genes are TRBV30 and TRBJ2-7, with 7 nucleotides matching TRBD2. In germline, CDR1 is GTSNPN, CDR2 SVGIG (reference sequence). The CDR3 loop spans 12 amino acids. The V gene end was trimmed by 4 bases and the J gene end by 3 bases; junction bases not matched to a gene: 3. The CDR3, as DNA: TGTGCCTGGAACAGCGGGATCTACGAGCAGTACTTC. It specifies CAWNSGIYEQYF.

The chain uses TRBV7-2 and TRBJ1-2; 9 bases match TRBD1. V shed 4 bases, J shed 4 bases, and the junction held 7 bases outside the gene matches. The CDR3 has 15 amino acids. Germline lookup yields CDR1 SGHTA and CDR2 FQGNSA. CDR3 nucleotide sequence: TGTGCCAGCAGCTCAAATCGGGACAGGGCCTATGGCTACACCTTC. It is translated as CASSSNRDRAYGYTF.

The V and J genes are TRBV5-6 and TRBJ1-2; D remains ambiguous. Trimming removed 0 bases at V and 2 bases at J, with 5 bases between. The CDR3 runs 13 residues. Germline CDR1 reads SGHDT; CDR2 reads YYEEEE. In nucleotides, the CDR3 is TGTGCCAGCAGCTTGGACGAGAACTATGGCTACACCTTC. It is translated as CASSLDENYGYTF. Complete variable domain (other parts from reference TRBV5-6 and TRBJ1-2): DAGVTQSPTHLIKTRGQQVTLRCSPKSGHDTVSWYQQALGQGPQFIFQYYEEEERQRGNFPDRFSGHQFPNYSSELNVNALLLGDSALYLCASSLDENYGYTFGSGTRLTVV.

V and J are TRBV28 and TRBJ2-7; 10 bases align to TRBD1. The CDR3 contains 12 residues. The germline V gene has CDR1 MDHEN and CDR2 SYDVKM. V was pared by 8 bases and J by 3 bases, with 1 base of the junction left unmatched. This CDR3 is CASWTGGYEQYF. The CDR3, as DNA: TGTGCCAGCTGGACAGGGGGCTACGAGCAGTACTTC. The full variable domain, its missing parts supplied by reference TRBV28 and TRBJ2-7, is DVKVTQSSRYLVKRTGEKVFLECVQDMDHENMFWYRQDPGLGLRLIYFSYDVKMKEKGDIPEGYSVSREKKERFSLILESASTNQTSMYLCASWTGGYEQYFGPGTRLTVT.

This clone has just one count. V gene TRBV19 combines with J gene TRBJ2-1; 12 nucleotides agree with TRBD2. This CDR3 comprises 19 residues. The ends lost 3 bases at V and 6 bases at J; junction bases unmatched: 15. From germline, CDR1 is LNHDA and CDR2 SQIVND (reference sequence). The DNA for the CDR3 is TGTGCCAGTAGTATCGGCGGTGGACTAGCGGGACGACGCGGCAATGAGCAGTTCTTC. Protein sequence: CASSIGGGLAGRRGNEQFF. The full variable domain, in which reference TRBV19 and TRBJ2-1 provide the parts outside the CDR3, is DGGITQSPKYLFRKEGQNVTLSCEQNLNHDAMYWYRQDPGQGLRLIYYSQIVNDFQKGDIAEGYSVSREKKESFPLTVTSAQKNPTAFYLCASSIGGGLAGRRGNEQFFGPGTRLTVL.

The chain is built from TRBV19 and TRBJ1-1; possibly TRBD1 for D (5 bases). This CDR3 has 15 amino acids. The ends were cut back, 5 bases at V and 0 bases at J, with 13 bases in the middle. CDR1 LNHDA and CDR2 SQIVND come from the germline V gene (reference sequence). The CDR3 region is CASSGGRLMNTEAFF. CDR3 coding DNA: TGTGCCAGTAGTGGGGGACGGCTAATGAACACTGAAGCTTTCTTT.

The chain uses TRBV4-2 and TRBJ2-2; maybe TRBD1 (5 bases). CDR1 and CDR2 from the germline V gene are LGHNA and YNFKEQ. The CDR3 runs 16 residues. V was pared by 1 base and J by 4 bases, with 13 bases between. The CDR3 coding sequence is TGTGCCAGCAGCCAAGTTGCTAGGGGCCGCACCGGGGAGCTGTTTTTT. Protein product: CASSQVARGRTGELFF.

This clone was detected a few times. The chain links TRBV11-2 to TRBJ1-2, with D possibly TRBD1 on 5 matching bases. V was shortened by 5 bases and J by 11 bases, with 18 bases between the two germline ends. CDR3 length: 13 amino acids. CDR1 and CDR2 from the germline V gene are SGHAT and FQNNGV. The CDR3 reads CASSPNQGPRYTF. For the CDR3, the DNA is TGTGCCAGCAGCCCAAACCAGGGACCGAGATACACCTTC.

The chain employs TRBV5-4 and TRBJ1-1; D unclear. V was pared by 4 bases and J by 1 base, with 14 bases between. The germline V gene has CDR1 SGHNT and CDR2 YYREEE (reference sequence). The CDR3 is made up of 15 amino acids. As DNA, the CDR3 is TGTGCCAGCAGCCTGCCCGACATTAGGAACACTGAAGCTTTCTTT. Amino acids: CASSLPDIRNTEAFF.

This clone was picked up a small number of times. The V gene is TRBV2, the J gene TRBJ1-2; no definite D call. Germline V lookup: CDR1 SNHLY, CDR2 FYNNEI. V shed 6 bases and J shed 8 bases, with 13 bases lying between them. CDR3 length: 12 amino acids. CDR3 nucleotides: TGTGCCAGCAGCGTCCAGGAGCGGGGCTACACCTTC. Its translation: CASSVQERGYTF.

The V gene is TRBV11-3, the J gene TRBJ2-7; TRBD1 or TRBD2 may be the D gene (5 bases each). The CDR3 sequence is 14 residues long. The ends were cut back, 2 bases at V and 2 bases at J, with 10 bases in the middle. The germline gives CDR1 SGHNT, CDR2 YENEEA. The CDR3 sequence: CASSLKGTPYEQYF. CDR3 bases: TGTGCCAGCAGCTTAAAAGGGACCCCCTACGAGCAGTACTTC.

This chain connects TRBV29-1 to TRBJ2-2, with D possibly matching TRBD1 (6 bases). CDR3 length: 12 amino acids. Trimming pared 4 bases from V and 6 bases from J, leaving 9 bases between. The germline V gene encodes CDR1 SQVTM and CDR2 ANQGSEA. CDR3 protein: CSVGAGAGELFF. The DNA of the CDR3 is TGCAGCGTTGGGGCAGGGGCCGGGGAGCTGTTTTTT.

The rearrangement links TRBV14 to TRBJ1-2; 7 bases agree with TRBD1. Trimming removed 3 bases from V and 5 bases from J; junction bases left unmatched: 0. CDR1 is SGHDN and CDR2 is FVKESK in the germline V gene. The CDR3 is made up of 12 amino acids. In DNA form, the CDR3 reads TGTGCCAGCAGCCAGGGACAGTATGGCTACACCTTC. Translation gives CASSQGQYGYTF.

The chain couples TRBV9 to TRBJ2-1, with D maybe TRBD2 (6 bases). The CDR3 is 16 residues long. Per germline, CDR1 SGDLS and CDR2 YYNGEE. The ends were cut back, 0 bases at V and 3 bases at J, with 13 bases in the middle. The CDR3 reads CASSVGQGEVYNEQFF. The CDR3 DNA reads as TGTGCCAGCAGCGTAGGTCAAGGGGAGGTCTACAATGAGCAGTTCTTC.

The gene calls are TRBV7-9 and TRBJ2-2; TRBD1 aligns across 7 bases. The CDR3 totals 12 residues. The junction had 3 bases not matched to a gene; V was cut back by 5 bases and J by 9 bases. Germline CDR1 is SEHNR and CDR2 is FQNEAQ (reference sequence). As DNA, the CDR3 is TGTGCCAGCAGCACGACAGGGAGGGAGCTGTTTTTT. Its translation is CASSTTGRELFF.

The chain is built from TRBV19 and TRBJ1-3, with D possibly matching TRBD1 (6 bases). CDR3 length: 16 residues. Trimming took 5 bases from V and 0 from J, leaving 14 bases between them. Germline CDR1 is LNHDA and CDR2 is SQIVND (reference sequence). In nucleotides, the CDR3 is TGTGCCAGTAGTCGGGACACATATTACTCTGGAAACACCATATATTTT. It is translated as CASSRDTYYSGNTIYF.

This clone was observed a few times. For the CDR3, the DNA is TGTGCCAGCAGCTTAGAACGGATCAATGAGCAGTTCTTC. This codes for CASSLERINEQFF. The chain carries TRBV11-2 and TRBJ2-1, with D hard to call. CDR1 and CDR2 from the germline V gene are SGHAT and FQNNGV. The CDR3 length is 13 residues. V gave up 0 bases and J gave up 6 bases, with 6 bases separating them.

The CDR3 here is CASSQGGTSGFNEQFF. In nucleotides, the CDR3 is TGTGCCAGCAGCCAAGGGGGGACTAGCGGCTTCAATGAGCAGTTCTTC. The genes are TRBV11-3 and TRBJ2-1; TRBD2 matches at 11 bases. Germline V gene sequence: CDR1 SGHNT, CDR2 YENEEA. J lost 6 bases, V lost 5 bases, and 9 bases had no gene match. The CDR3 sequence is 16 residues long.

This chain uses TRBV10-2 with TRBJ2-2, with D perhaps given as TRBD1 or TRBD2 (7 bases each). The CDR3 has 16 amino acids. Germline V CDR1 and CDR2: WSHSY, SAAADI. V was pared by 5 bases and J by 3 bases, with 16 bases between. CDR3 coding DNA: TGCGCCAGCAGTCGACAGGGAGGGGCCTACACCGGGGAGCTGTTTTTT. As protein: CASSRQGGAYTGELFF.